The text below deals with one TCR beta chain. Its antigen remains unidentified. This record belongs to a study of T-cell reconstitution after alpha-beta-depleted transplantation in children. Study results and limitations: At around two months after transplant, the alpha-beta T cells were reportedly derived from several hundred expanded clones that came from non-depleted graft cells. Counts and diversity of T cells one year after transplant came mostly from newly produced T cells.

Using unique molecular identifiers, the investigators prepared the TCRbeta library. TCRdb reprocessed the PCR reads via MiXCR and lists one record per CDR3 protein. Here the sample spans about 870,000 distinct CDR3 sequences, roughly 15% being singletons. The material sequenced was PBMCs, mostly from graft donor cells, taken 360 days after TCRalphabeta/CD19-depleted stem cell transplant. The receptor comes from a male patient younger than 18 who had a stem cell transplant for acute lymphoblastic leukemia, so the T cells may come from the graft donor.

Written as DNA, the CDR3 is TGTGCCAGCAGTCCTTACCGCGGGAGGGAAGCCAAAAACATTCAGTACTTC. Protein: CASSPYRGREAKNIQYF. The chain couples TRBV6-1 to TRBJ2-4; 9 nucleotides match TRBD2. Per the germline V gene, CDR1 is MNHNS and CDR2 is SASEGT. Germline trimming cut 5 bases from V and 0 bases from J; bases unmatched to any gene: 8. This CDR3 region has 17 residues.